This T cell receptor (beta chain) appears in the sequencing data of a study of T-cell reconstitution after alpha-beta-depleted transplantation in children. Unique molecular identifiers were incorporated during preparation of the TCRbeta library. TCRdb passed the PCR reads through MiXCR, listing each CDR3 protein once. Altogether hundreds of thousands of distinct CDR3 sequences are present, around 13% being singletons, with the ten largest covering around 6%. Sequenced here: PBMCs from the stem cell graft donor, sampled from the stem cell graft. The TCR originated in a human donor who donated a stem cell graft to a child with combined immunodeficiency.

The CDR3 bases are TGCAGTGCTGGCCTAAGCTCCTACAATGAGCAGTTCTTC. Protein product: CSAGLSSYNEQFF. This chain joins TRBV20-1 and TRBJ2-1; D uncertain. V was pared by 5 bases and J by 0 bases, with 8 bases between. The CDR3 contains 13 residues. Germline CDR1 is DFQATT and CDR2 is SNEGSKA (reference sequence).